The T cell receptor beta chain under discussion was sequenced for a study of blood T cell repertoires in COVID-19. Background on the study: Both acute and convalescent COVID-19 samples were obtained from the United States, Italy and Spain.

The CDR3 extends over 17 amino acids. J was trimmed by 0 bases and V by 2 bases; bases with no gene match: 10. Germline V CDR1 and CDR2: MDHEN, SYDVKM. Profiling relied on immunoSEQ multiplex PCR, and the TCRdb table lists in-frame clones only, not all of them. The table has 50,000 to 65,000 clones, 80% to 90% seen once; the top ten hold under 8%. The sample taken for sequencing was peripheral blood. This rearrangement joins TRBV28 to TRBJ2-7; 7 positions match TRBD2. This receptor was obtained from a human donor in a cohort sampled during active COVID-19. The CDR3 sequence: CASSLALAAPSSYEQYF. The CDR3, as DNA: TGTGCCAGCAGTTTAGCGCTAGCGGCCCCGAGCTCCTACGAGCAGTACTTC.